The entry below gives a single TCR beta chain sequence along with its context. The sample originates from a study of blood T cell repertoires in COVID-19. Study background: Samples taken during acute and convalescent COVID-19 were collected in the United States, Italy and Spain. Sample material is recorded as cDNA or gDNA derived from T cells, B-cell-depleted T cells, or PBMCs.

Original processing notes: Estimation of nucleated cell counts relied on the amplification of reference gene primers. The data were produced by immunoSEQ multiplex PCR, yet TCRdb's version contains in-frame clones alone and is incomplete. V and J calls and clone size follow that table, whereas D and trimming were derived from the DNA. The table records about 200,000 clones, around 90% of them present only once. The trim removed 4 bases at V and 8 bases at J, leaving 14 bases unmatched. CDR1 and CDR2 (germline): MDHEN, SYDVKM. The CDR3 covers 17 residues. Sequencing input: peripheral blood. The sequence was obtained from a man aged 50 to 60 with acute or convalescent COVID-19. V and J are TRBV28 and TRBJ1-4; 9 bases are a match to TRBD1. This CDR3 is CASSSGQGFPRGEKLFF. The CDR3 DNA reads TGTGCCAGCAGTTCGGGACAGGGTTTTCCTAGGGGGGAAAAACTGTTTTTT.